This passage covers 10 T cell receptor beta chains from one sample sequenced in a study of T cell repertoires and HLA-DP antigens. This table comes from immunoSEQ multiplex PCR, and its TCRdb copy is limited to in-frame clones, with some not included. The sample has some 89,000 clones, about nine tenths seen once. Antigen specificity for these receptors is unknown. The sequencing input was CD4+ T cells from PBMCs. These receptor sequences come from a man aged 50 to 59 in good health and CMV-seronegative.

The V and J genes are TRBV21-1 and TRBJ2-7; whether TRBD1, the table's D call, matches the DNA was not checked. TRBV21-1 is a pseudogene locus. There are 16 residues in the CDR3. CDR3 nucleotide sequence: TGTGCCAGCAGCCCGAAGGCACAGGGGTGGTTCCACGAGCAGTACTTC. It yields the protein CASSPKAQGWFHEQYF.

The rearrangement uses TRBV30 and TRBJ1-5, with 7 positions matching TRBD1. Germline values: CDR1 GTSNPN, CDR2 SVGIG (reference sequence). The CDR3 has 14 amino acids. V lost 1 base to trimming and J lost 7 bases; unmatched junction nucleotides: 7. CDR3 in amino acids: CAWSGDREVQPQHF. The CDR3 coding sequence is TGTGCCTGGAGTGGTGACAGGGAGGTACAGCCCCAGCATTTT.

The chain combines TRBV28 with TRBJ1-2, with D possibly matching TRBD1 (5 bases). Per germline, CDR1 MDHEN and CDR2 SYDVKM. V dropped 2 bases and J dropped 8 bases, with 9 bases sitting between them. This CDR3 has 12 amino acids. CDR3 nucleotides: TGTGCCAGCAGTTTAAGGGGACGCGGCTACACCTTC. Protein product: CASSLRGRGYTF.

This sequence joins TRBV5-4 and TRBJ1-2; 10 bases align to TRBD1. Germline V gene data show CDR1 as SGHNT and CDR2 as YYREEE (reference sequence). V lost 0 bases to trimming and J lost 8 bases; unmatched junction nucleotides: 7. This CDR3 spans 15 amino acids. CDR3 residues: CASSLERQGARGYTF. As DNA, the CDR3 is TGTGCCAGCAGCTTGGAAAGACAGGGGGCGAGAGGCTACACCTTC.

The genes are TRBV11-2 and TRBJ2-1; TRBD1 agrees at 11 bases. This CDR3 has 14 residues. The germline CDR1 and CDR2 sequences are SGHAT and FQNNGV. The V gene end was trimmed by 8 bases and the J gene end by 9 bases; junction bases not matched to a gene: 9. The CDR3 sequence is CASSQDRGRGEQFF. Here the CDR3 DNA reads TGTGCCAGCTCTCAGGACAGGGGGCGTGGTGAGCAGTTCTTC.

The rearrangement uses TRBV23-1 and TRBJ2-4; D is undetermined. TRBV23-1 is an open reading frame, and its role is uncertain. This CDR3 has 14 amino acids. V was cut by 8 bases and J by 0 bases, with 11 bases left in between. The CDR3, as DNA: TGCGCCAGCCGCCGAGGAGTAGCCAAAAACATTCAGTACTTC. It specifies CASRRGVAKNIQYF.

The CDR3 region is CASTFRPAESSYNEQFF. CDR3 nucleotides: TGTGCCAGTACCTTCCGTCCAGCGGAGAGCTCCTACAATGAGCAGTTCTTC. The chain joins TRBV19 to TRBJ2-1; weak D call: TRBD2 (5 bases). From germline, CDR1 is LNHDA and CDR2 SQIVND (reference sequence). The CDR3 extends over 17 amino acids. V was cut by 7 bases and J by 0 bases, with 19 bases left in between.

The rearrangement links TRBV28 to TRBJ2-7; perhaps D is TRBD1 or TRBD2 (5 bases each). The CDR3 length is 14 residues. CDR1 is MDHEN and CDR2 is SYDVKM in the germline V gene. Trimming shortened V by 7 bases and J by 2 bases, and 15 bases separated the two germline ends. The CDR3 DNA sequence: TGTGCCAGCATAGGGACGTCGGCCACCTACGAGCAGTACTTC. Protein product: CASIGTSATYEQYF.

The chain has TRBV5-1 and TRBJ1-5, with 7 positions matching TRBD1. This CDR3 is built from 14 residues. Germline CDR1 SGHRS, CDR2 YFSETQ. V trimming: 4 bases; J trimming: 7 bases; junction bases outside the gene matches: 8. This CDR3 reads CASSGDRARQPQHF. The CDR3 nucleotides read TGCGCCAGCAGCGGCGACAGGGCGAGGCAGCCCCAGCATTTT.

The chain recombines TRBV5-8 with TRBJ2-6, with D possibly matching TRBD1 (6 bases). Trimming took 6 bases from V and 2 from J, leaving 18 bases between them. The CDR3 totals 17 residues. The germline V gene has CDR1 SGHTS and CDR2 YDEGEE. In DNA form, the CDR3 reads TGTGCCAGCAACACTTTCGGCAACAGGGCTGGGGCCAACGTCCTGACTTTC. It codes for CASNTFGNRAGANVLTF. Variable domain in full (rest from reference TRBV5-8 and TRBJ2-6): EAGVTQSPTHLIKTRGQQATLRCSPISGHTSVYWYQQALGLGLQFLLWYDEGEERNRGNFPPRFSGRQFPNYSSELNVNALELEDSALYLCASNTFGNRAGANVLTFGAGSRLTVL.